The 26 T cell receptor beta chains in this list originate from one sample, sequenced in a study of CD8 T cells in Susac syndrome. The authors reverse transcribed about 0.5 to 1 ug RNA with random hexamers. MiXCR, run by TCRdb on the immunoSEQ multiplex PCR reads, gives a single entry per CDR3 protein. The sample includes about 200,000 distinct CDR3 sequences, 85% to 95% seen only once; the top ten take less than 0.11%. Sequenced material: CD4+ T cells from PBMCs. Receptors were obtained from a human donor in good health.

This chain connects TRBV5-1 to TRBJ2-1, with TRBD2 matching over 9 bases. J lost 6 bases, V lost 4 bases, and 5 bases had no gene match. Germline V lookup: CDR1 SGHRS, CDR2 YFSETQ. The CDR3 is 14 residues long. The CDR3: CASSPTSGINEQFF. Written as DNA, the CDR3 is TGCGCCAGCAGCCCGACTAGCGGCATCAATGAGCAGTTCTTC.

This clonotype was counted once. The rearrangement uses TRBV7-9 and TRBJ2-1; 7 nucleotides align to TRBD1. J was trimmed by 5 bases and V by 5 bases; bases with no gene match: 9. The germline gives CDR1 SEHNR, CDR2 FQNEAQ (reference sequence). This CDR3 comprises 15 residues. CDR3 loop: CASSATGTLHNEQFF. CDR3 sequence (DNA): TGTGCCAGCAGCGCGACAGGGACCCTACACAATGAGCAGTTCTTC. Supplemented by reference TRBV7-9 and TRBJ2-1, the full variable domain reads DTGVSQNPRHKITKRGQNVTFRCDPISEHNRLYWYRQTLGQGPEFLTYFQNEAQLEKSRLLSDRFSAERPKGSFSTLEIQRTEQGDSAMYLCASSATGTLHNEQFFGPGTRLTVL.

V usage is TRBV14 and J usage is TRBJ2-5; 9 bases align to TRBD2. The CDR3 has 14 amino acids. The germline V gene encodes CDR1 SGHDN and CDR2 FVKESK. Trimming at V came to 4 bases and at J to 5 bases, leaving 5 bases not matched to a gene. The CDR3 DNA is TGTGCCAGCAGCCCCCCGCGGGAGGGGGAGACCCAGTACTTC. This gives the protein CASSPPREGETQYF.

The V call is TRBV19, the J call TRBJ1-1; 9 bases map to TRBD1. J was trimmed by 4 bases and V by 4 bases; bases with no gene match: 4. This CDR3 is 14 amino acids long. Germline V gives CDR1 LNHDA, CDR2 SQIVND (reference sequence). For the CDR3, the DNA is TGTGCCAGTAGTACACAGGGGGCTTTCACTGAAGCTTTCTTT. It encodes CASSTQGAFTEAFF. The full variable domain, in which reference TRBV19 and TRBJ1-1 provide the parts outside the CDR3, is DGGITQSPKYLFRKEGQNVTLSCEQNLNHDAMYWYRQDPGQGLRLIYYSQIVNDFQKGDIAEGYSVSREKKESFPLTVTSAQKNPTAFYLCASSTQGAFTEAFFGQGTRLTVV.

This chain connects TRBV6-2 or TRBV6-3 to TRBJ1-1, with D hard to call. Germline V gene lookup returns CDR1 MNHEY and CDR2 SVGEGT. Trimming took off 5 bases at V and 0 bases at J, with 7 bases between the two ends. The CDR3 runs to 13 residues. The CDR3 DNA reads as TGTGCCAGCAGTAGACCCGTGAACACTGAAGCTTTCTTT. This encodes CASSRPVNTEAFF.

This chain links TRBV3-1 with TRBJ1-1, with D maybe TRBD1 (6 bases). Germline V CDR1 and CDR2: LGHDT, YNNKEL (reference sequence). V lost 4 bases and J lost 3, with 15 bases in between. The CDR3 has 15 amino acids. As DNA, the CDR3 is TGTGCCAGCAGCCCCGGGGGCCTCGGGGACACTGAAGCTTTCTTT. This codes for CASSPGGLGDTEAFF.

The V and J genes are TRBV18 and TRBJ1-2; possibly TRBD1 for D (5 bases). The CDR3 length is 14 residues. Between the trimmed V and J ends, which lost 2 bases and 3 bases, there was a span of 10 bases. Germline CDR1 KGHSH, CDR2 LQKENI. CDR3 region: CASSPSGTDYGYTF. In DNA, the CDR3 is TGTGCCAGCTCACCATCCGGGACGGACTATGGCTACACCTTC.

This chain connects TRBV24-1 to TRBJ1-2; D remains unclear. The ends were cut back, 3 bases at V and 7 bases at J, with 8 bases in the middle. Germline loops: CDR1 KGHDR, CDR2 SFDVKD. The CDR3 length is 12 residues. CDR3 in DNA: TGTGCCACCAGTGATACAGCTCGTGGCTACACCTTC. Protein product: CATSDTARGYTF.

The chain has TRBV19 and TRBJ2-2, with TRBD1 matching 8 bases. Trimming at V came to 4 bases and at J to 8 bases, leaving 6 bases not matched to a gene. CDR1 is LNHDA, CDR2 SQIVND, per germline (reference sequence). The CDR3 runs 14 residues. The CDR3 nucleotides are TGTGCCAGTAGTAAAGGGACAGGTTGGGGGGAGCTGTTTTTT. Translation: CASSKGTGWGELFF.

The gene calls are TRBV29-1 and TRBJ2-5; TRBD1 agrees at 9 bases. The V gene's germline CDR1 is SQVTM and CDR2 ANQGSEA. V lost 4 bases, J lost 5 bases, and 5 bases stayed unmatched. The CDR3 contains 13 residues. CDR3: CSVGADRGETQYF. CDR3 DNA: TGCAGCGTTGGGGCTGACAGGGGGGAGACCCAGTACTTC.

The V call is TRBV4-3, the J call TRBJ2-5, with 7 bases lining up with TRBD1. The CDR3 is 16 residues long. Unmatched junction bases numbered 8, after V lost 0 bases and J lost 4 bases. Germline CDR1 LGHNA, CDR2 YSLEER. Here the CDR3 reads CASSQDRGTAVETQYF. The CDR3 DNA sequence: TGCGCCAGCAGCCAAGATCGAGGGACAGCAGTAGAGACCCAGTACTTC.

This clonotype was seen just once. V is TRBV29-1 and J is TRBJ2-3; no clear D gene. CDR1 SQVTM and CDR2 ANQGSEA come from the germline V gene. V was cut by 4 bases and J by 6 bases, with 11 bases left in between. This CDR3 spans 12 amino acids. The CDR3 loop is CSVVTPRDTQYF. DNA for the CDR3: TGCAGCGTTGTGACCCCGAGGGATACGCAGTATTTT.

This sequence joins TRBV7-2 and TRBJ1-2, with unresolved D. The CDR3 is made up of 14 amino acids. V lost 0 bases, J lost 6 bases, and 11 bases lay in between. Per germline, CDR1 SGHTA and CDR2 FQGNSA. The CDR3 region has the DNA TGTGCCAGCAGCTTAGCGTCACGGCGTAATGGCTACACCTTC. Translating it yields CASSLASRRNGYTF.

The chain employs TRBV29-1 and TRBJ1-2, with D unresolved. V was clipped by 4 bases and J by 4 bases, with 13 bases between them. This CDR3 has 13 amino acids. The germline V gene encodes CDR1 SQVTM and CDR2 ANQGSEA. CDR3 region: CSVGQSDSYGYTF. The CDR3 nucleotides read TGCAGCGTTGGGCAGTCCGACTCCTATGGCTACACCTTC.

The rearrangement uses TRBV29-1 and TRBJ1-5; D is undetermined. Looked up from germline, CDR1 is SQVTM and CDR2 is ANQGSEA. The CDR3 has 13 amino acids. The V gene lost 6 bases and the J gene lost 3 bases, with 12 bases spanning the gap. The DNA for the CDR3 is TGCAGCGTGGAACTTGGCCACAATCAGCCCCAGCATTTT. Residues: CSVELGHNQPQHF.

V is TRBV3-1 and J is TRBJ1-6; D is perhaps TRBD1 (5 bases). The CDR3 loop spans 15 amino acids. Germline CDR1 is LGHDT and CDR2 is YNNKEL (reference sequence). Trimming removed 3 bases at V and 8 bases at J, with 14 bases between. This chain's CDR3 is CASSQGTASDSPLHF. Written as DNA, the CDR3 is TGTGCCAGCAGCCAGGGGACCGCAAGCGATTCACCCCTCCACTTT.

This clonotype appeared a few times. V gene TRBV15 combines with J gene TRBJ2-5; D remains unclear. Germline V gene sequence: CDR1 LNHNV, CDR2 YYDKDF (reference sequence). V gave up 1 base and J gave up 2 bases, with 14 bases separating them. The length of the CDR3 is 16 residues. CDR3 in DNA: TGTGCCACCAGCAGAGGGGCTCGGGCAGATCAAGAGACCCAGTACTTC. Translated, it gives CATSRGARADQETQYF.

As DNA, the CDR3 is TGTGCCAGCAGCCCACTGTCGGGAGGAGGTACGCAGTATTTT. Protein product: CASSPLSGGGTQYF. This rearrangement joins TRBV5-5 to TRBJ2-3, with 7 bases aligning to TRBD2. CDR3 length: 14 residues. Per the germline V gene, CDR1 is SGHKS and CDR2 is YYEKEE (reference sequence). The V gene end was trimmed by 4 bases and the J gene end by 8 bases; junction bases not matched to a gene: 10.

The rearrangement uses TRBV7-2 and TRBJ2-3, with unresolved D. This CDR3 contains 13 residues. CDR1 and CDR2 from the germline V gene are SGHTA and FQGNSA. The V end was cut by 3 bases, the J end by 2 bases, with 6 bases between. CDR3 DNA sequence: TGTGCCAGCAGCTTTGAATCCACAGATACGCAGTATTTT. Encoded protein: CASSFESTDTQYF.

This chain uses TRBV19 with TRBJ1-2, with D perhaps TRBD1 (5 bases). Trimming cost V 8 bases and J 6 bases, with 13 bases left between them. The CDR3 is 12 residues long. Germline CDR1 is LNHDA and CDR2 is SQIVND (reference sequence). In DNA form, the CDR3 reads TGTGCCAGTCGTCAGGGAAAGGATGGCTACACCTTC. It specifies CASRQGKDGYTF.

This clonotype was seen just once. V usage is TRBV6-1 and J usage is TRBJ2-3; no firm D call. This CDR3 comprises 14 residues. Deletions cut 1 base from V and 0 bases from J, with 5 bases between. Germline CDR1 and CDR2: MNHNS and SASEGT. The CDR3, as DNA: TGTGCCAGCAGTGAAGGGGGTAGCACAGATACGCAGTATTTT. This sequence encodes CASSEGGSTDTQYF.

The chain links TRBV9 to TRBJ1-1; no reliable D call. The CDR3 consists of 12 residues. V was cut by 4 bases and J by 7 bases, with 11 bases left in between. Germline assignment: CDR1 SGDLS and CDR2 YYNGEE. CDR3 in amino acids: CASSRHVDEAFF. The CDR3 nucleotides are TGTGCCAGCAGCCGACACGTAGATGAAGCTTTCTTT.

This chain connects TRBV14 to TRBJ2-1, with D tentatively TRBD1 (6 bases). Germline V gives CDR1 SGHDN, CDR2 FVKESK. The CDR3 consists of 15 residues. Trimming pared 2 bases from V and 6 bases from J, leaving 14 bases between. CDR3 in amino acids: CASSQFGQNSNEQFF. CDR3 coding DNA: TGTGCCAGCAGCCAATTTGGACAGAACAGCAATGAGCAGTTCTTC.

CDR3 amino acids: CATSDGGERRDNEQFF. The CDR3 DNA is TGTGCCACCAGTGATGGAGGGGAGCGTAGGGACAATGAGCAGTTCTTC. The chain combines TRBV24-1 with TRBJ2-1; tentatively, D is TRBD2 (6 bases). With 3 bases removed from V and 5 bases from J, the gap between germline ends came to 16 bases. CDR1 KGHDR and CDR2 SFDVKD come from the germline V gene. The CDR3 runs 16 residues.

This clonotype appeared once. The chain combines TRBV12-3 or TRBV12-4 with TRBJ2-1, with 13 nucleotides matching TRBD2. CDR3 length equals 16 residues. The ends lost 6 bases at V and 7 bases at J; junction bases unmatched: 9. CDR3 in DNA: TGTGCCAGCAGGCTTGGGACTAGCGGGGTACATAATGAGCAGTTCTTC. This encodes CASRLGTSGVHNEQFF.

The chain employs TRBV10-3 and TRBJ1-2; D ambiguous. The CDR3 loop spans 14 amino acids. Germline V gives CDR1 ENHRY, CDR2 SYGVKD. Trimming took off 2 bases at V and 0 bases at J, with 7 bases between the two ends. CDR3 sequence: CAISEPTTNYGYTF. DNA for the CDR3: TGTGCCATCAGTGAGCCGACAACTAACTATGGCTACACCTTC.